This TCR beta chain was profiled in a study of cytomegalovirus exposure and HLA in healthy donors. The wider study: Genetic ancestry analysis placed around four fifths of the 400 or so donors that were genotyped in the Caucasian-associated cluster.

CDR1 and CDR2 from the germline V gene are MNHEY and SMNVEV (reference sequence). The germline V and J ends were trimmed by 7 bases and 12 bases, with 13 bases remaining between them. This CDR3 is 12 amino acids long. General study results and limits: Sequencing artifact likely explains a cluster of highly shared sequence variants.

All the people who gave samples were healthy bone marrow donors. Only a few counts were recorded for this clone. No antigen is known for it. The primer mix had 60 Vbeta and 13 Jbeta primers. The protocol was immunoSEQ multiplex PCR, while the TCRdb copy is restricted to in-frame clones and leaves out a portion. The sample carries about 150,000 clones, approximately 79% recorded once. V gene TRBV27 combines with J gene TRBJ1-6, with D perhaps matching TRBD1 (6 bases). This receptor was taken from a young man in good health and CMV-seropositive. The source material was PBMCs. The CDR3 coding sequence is TGTGCCAGCAAAAGAGGGGGTGAACCCCTCCACTTT. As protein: CASKRGGEPLHF.